A selection of T cell receptor beta chains follows, all from one sample in a study of blood T cell repertoires in COVID-19. Measured with immunoSEQ multiplex PCR; TCRdb has only the in-frame clones, and not every one. The sample has roughly 430,000 clones, 88% seen once. Source material: PBMCs or T cells enriched from blood (not recorded which). The source of these receptors is a woman in her thirties or forties with acute COVID-19. Both conserved end residues are part of each CDR3. The order of the fields is clone size, V gene, CDR3 protein. Clone sizes are given selectively: once, few, many, or a class where the clone is expanded.

NA,TRBV7-8,CASSLAGGATDTQYF
NA,TRBV19,CASSIAAGQITNEKLFF
NA,TRBV19,CASSTPPRNTRTGMREQYF
NA,TRBV13,CASSQFREQAFF
few,TRBV18,CASSPGGWNTEAFF
NA,TRBV5-1,CASSLDRLSGATNEKLFF
once,TRBV6-5,CASSYSNGREPQHF
NA,TRBV3-1/TRBV3-2,CASSQEGRTNYGYTF
NA,TRBV18,CASSPEGQGKFGYGYTF
NA,TRBV4-2,CASSPGLTFGNTIYF
NA,TRBV2,CASSEFRPRGTEAFF
once,TRBV2,CASSNGNGEAFF
NA,TRBV7-6,CASSLAQGAMNTEAFF
NA,TRBV13,CASSDRLGQGAGETQYF
NA,TRBV5-5,CASSLSFLTEAFF
NA,TRBV2,CASSESPGGQETQYF
NA,TRBV9,CASSTGPTGSKNIQYF